These T cell receptor beta chains were read from a single sample in a study of blood T cell repertoires in COVID-19. Clones were read by immunoSEQ multiplex PCR, and TCRdb kept only the in-frame ones, dropping some. Found here are fewer than 150,000 clones, roughly four fifths of them singletons; the top ten hold approximately 6.6%. The source material was peripheral blood. These receptors were collected from a human donor in a cohort sampled during active COVID-19. The CDR3 runs from the conserved cysteine through the conserved F or W. The D gene is left open where the match is weak. The listing skips clone size in some rows; elsewhere it reads once, few, many or a size class.

j_call: TRBJ2-2; clone_size: medium-sized; d_call: NA; v_call: TRBV4-1; cdr3_aa: CASSQANGQFTGELFF; cdr3_nt: TGCGCCAGCAGCCAAGCTAATGGACAGTTCACCGGGGAGCTGTTTTTT
j_call: TRBJ1-2; clone_size: NA; d_call: TRBD1; v_call: TRBV5-4; cdr3_aa: CASSVTGGSYGYTF; cdr3_nt: TGTGCCAGCAGCGTGACAGGGGGCTCATATGGCTACACCTTC
j_call: TRBJ2-7; clone_size: few; d_call: TRBD1; v_call: TRBV11-2; cdr3_aa: CASSLYRGVYEQYF; cdr3_nt: TGTGCCAGCAGCTTGTACAGGGGGGTCTACGAGCAGTACTTC
j_call: TRBJ2-1; clone_size: NA; d_call: NA; v_call: TRBV5-6; cdr3_aa: CASSLVEGYNEQFF; cdr3_nt: TGTGCCAGCAGCTTAGTAGAGGGTTACAATGAGCAGTTCTTC
j_call: TRBJ1-1; clone_size: NA; d_call: NA; v_call: TRBV30; cdr3_aa: CALRGSLNTEAFF; cdr3_nt: TGTGCCCTCAGGGGCTCCCTGAACACTGAAGCTTTCTTT
j_call: TRBJ1-2; clone_size: NA; d_call: NA; v_call: TRBV6-5; cdr3_aa: CASRSGTSGYTF; cdr3_nt: TGTGCCAGCAGGTCCGGGACTTCTGGCTACACCTTC
j_call: TRBJ1-3; clone_size: few; d_call: NA; v_call: TRBV24-1; cdr3_aa: CATSDRGTPGDTIYF; cdr3_nt: TGTGCCACCAGTGACCGCGGGACCCCGGGTGACACCATATATTTT
j_call: TRBJ1-5; clone_size: NA; d_call: NA; v_call: TRBV6-1; cdr3_aa: CASSEYNQPQHF; cdr3_nt: TGTGCCAGCAGTGAATACAATCAGCCCCAGCATTTT
j_call: TRBJ1-2; clone_size: NA; d_call: NA; v_call: TRBV28; cdr3_aa: CATGVLGGMVGYTF; cdr3_nt: TGTGCCACCGGCGTTTTGGGGGGTATGGTTGGCTACACCTTC
j_call: TRBJ2-5; clone_size: NA; d_call: NA; v_call: TRBV11-2; cdr3_aa: CASSPAGGGTETQYF; cdr3_nt: TGTGCCAGCAGCCCAGCTGGAGGGGGCACAGAGACCCAGTACTTC
j_call: TRBJ2-5; clone_size: once; d_call: NA; v_call: TRBV5-1; cdr3_aa: CASSLARETQYF; cdr3_nt: TGCGCCAGCAGCTTGGCCAGAGAGACCCAGTACTTC
j_call: TRBJ2-1; clone_size: NA; d_call: TRBD2; v_call: TRBV5-4; cdr3_aa: CASSLIGRGGYEQFF; cdr3_nt: TGTGCCAGCAGCCTCATCGGGCGGGGGGGGTATGAGCAGTTCTTC